This TCR beta chain derives from a study of T cell responses to AZD1222 COVID-19 vaccine. Study-wide findings and caveats: All repertoire sampling was performed exclusively after the peak T cell response. Donors were chiefly white British, with a greater number of females, and clonal diversity was perhaps underestimated.

Regarding this clone: Antigen unknown.

The table came from immunoSEQ multiplex PCR; TCRdb's copy has only in-frame clones and leaves some out. The sample yields more than 65,000 clones, 86% seen once. The length of the CDR3 is 13 residues. Trimming left V 3 bases short and J 10 bases short, with 13 bases between. Per germline, CDR1 GTSNPN and CDR2 SVGIG (reference sequence). The V call is TRBV30, the J call TRBJ1-6, with D possibly matching TRBD1 (5 bases). The receptor was derived from an adult in good health. This specimen consisted of peripheral blood, obtained on day 0 of AZD1222 vaccination. CDR3 loop: CAWSRQLNSPLHF. Here the CDR3 DNA reads TGTGCCTGGAGCCGACAGTTAAACTCACCCCTCCACTTT.